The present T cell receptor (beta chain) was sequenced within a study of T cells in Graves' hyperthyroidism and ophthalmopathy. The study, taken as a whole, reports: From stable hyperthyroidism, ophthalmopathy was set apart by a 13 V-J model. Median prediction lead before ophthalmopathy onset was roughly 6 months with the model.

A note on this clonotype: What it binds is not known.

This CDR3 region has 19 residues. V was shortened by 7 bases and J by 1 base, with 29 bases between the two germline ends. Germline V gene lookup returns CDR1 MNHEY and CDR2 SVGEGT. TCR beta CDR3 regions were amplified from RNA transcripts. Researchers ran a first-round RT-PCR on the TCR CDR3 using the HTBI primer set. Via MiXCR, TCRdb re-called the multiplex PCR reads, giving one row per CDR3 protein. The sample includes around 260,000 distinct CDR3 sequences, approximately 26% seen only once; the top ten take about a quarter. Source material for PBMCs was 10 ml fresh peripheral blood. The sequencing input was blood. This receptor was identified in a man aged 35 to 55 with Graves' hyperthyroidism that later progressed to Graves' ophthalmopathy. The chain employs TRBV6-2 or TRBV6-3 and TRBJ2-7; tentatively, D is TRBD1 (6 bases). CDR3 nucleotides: TGTGCCAGCACCAAGGAAGGGGGAACTAGACCGAGAGCTTCCTACGAGCAGTACTTC. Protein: CASTKEGGTRPRASYEQYF.